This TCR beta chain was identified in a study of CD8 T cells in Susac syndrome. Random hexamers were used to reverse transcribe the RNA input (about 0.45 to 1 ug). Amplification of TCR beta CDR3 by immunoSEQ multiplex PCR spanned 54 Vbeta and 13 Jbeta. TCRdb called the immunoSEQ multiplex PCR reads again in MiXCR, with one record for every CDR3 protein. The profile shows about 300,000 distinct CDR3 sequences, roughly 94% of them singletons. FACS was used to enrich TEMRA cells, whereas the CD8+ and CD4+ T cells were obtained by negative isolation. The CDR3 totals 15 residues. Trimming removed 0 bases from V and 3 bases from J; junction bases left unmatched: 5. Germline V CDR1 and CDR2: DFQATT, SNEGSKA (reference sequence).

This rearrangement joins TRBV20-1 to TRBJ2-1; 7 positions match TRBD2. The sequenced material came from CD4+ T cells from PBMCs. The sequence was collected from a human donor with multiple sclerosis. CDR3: CSARDPRGSYNEQFF. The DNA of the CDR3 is TGCAGTGCTAGAGATCCGCGCGGGAGCTACAATGAGCAGTTCTTC.